This T cell receptor beta chain stems from a study of shared clonotypes between healthy human individuals. General study results and limits: Blood alone was sampled, and tissue repertoires likely differ.

Loaded into unsorted PBMC replicate PCRs was 300 ng DNA, approximately 30,000 T cell genomes. Study processing details: ImmunoSEQ output lacked quality scores and full-length reads, limiting matched filtering. Sequenced by immunoSEQ multiplex PCR; TCRdb stores in-frame clones only, minus some. V, J and clone size are taken as reported in that table, and D and trimming were inferred from the DNA itself. Seen here are about half a million clones, around 77% observed once, and the top ten hold about 11%. Adult donors, all healthy and HIV-negative, had no recent acute infections or vaccinations. With regard to this clone: Its specificity is unknown.

V was shortened by 4 bases and J by 8 bases, with 24 bases between the two germline ends. CDR1 is SGHNT, CDR2 YYREEE, per germline (reference sequence). This CDR3 is 16 amino acids long. The TCR was taken from a woman in her thirties or forties in good health. Some clones in this sample may be carry-over from other donors' samples. This sequence joins TRBV5-4 and TRBJ1-2; D remains unclear. The sequenced sample consisted of PBMCs. The CDR3 loop is CASSTQEESYYGGYTF. CDR3 DNA sequence: TGTGCCAGCAGCACCCAGGAGGAAAGTTACTATGGAGGCTACACCTTC.